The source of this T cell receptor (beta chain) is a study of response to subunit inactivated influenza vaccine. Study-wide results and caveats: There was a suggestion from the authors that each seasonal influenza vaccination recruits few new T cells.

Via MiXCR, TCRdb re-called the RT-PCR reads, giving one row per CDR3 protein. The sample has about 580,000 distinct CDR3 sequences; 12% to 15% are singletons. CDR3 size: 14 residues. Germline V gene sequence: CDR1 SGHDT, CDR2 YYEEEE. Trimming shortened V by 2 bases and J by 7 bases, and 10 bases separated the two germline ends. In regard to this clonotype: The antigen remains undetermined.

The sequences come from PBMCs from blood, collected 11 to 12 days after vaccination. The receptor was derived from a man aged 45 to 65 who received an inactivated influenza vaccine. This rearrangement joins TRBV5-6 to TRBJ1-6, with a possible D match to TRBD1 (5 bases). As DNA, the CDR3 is TGTGCCAGCAGCTTCGGACACTCGAATTCACCCCTCCACTTT. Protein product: CASSFGHSNSPLHF. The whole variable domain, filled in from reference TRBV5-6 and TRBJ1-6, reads DAGVTQSPTHLIKTRGQQVTLRCSPKSGHDTVSWYQQALGQGPQFIFQYYEEEERQRGNFPDRFSGHQFPNYSSELNVNALLLGDSALYLCASSFGHSNSPLHFGNGTRLTVT.